This T cell receptor (beta chain) was recovered during a study of blood T cell repertoires in COVID-19. Study-level background: Material from acute and convalescent COVID-19 was sourced from the United States, Italy and Spain. Nucleic acid was either cDNA or gDNA, and it came from T cells, B-cell-depleted T cells, or PBMCs.

CDR1 and CDR2 from the germline V gene are GTSNPN and SVGIG (reference sequence). Trimming shortened V by 7 bases and J by 1 base, and 14 bases separated the two germline ends. The CDR3 sequence is 14 residues long. Original processing notes: Reference gene primers were amplified, and this amplification served to estimate nucleated cell counts. Sequenced by immunoSEQ multiplex PCR; TCRdb stores in-frame clones only, minus some. V, J and clone size are those of that table, while D and trimming were read from the DNA. Among roughly 120,000 clones listed, 76% were seen once. The sequenced sample was peripheral blood. This sequence joins TRBV30 and TRBJ1-5; TRBD1 is a possible D gene (5 bases). This TCR was sampled from a woman older than 75 with acute or convalescent COVID-19. CDR3 amino acids: CAFQEGTSNQPQHF. CDR3 in DNA: TGTGCCTTCCAGGAGGGGACCAGCAATCAGCCCCAGCATTTT.